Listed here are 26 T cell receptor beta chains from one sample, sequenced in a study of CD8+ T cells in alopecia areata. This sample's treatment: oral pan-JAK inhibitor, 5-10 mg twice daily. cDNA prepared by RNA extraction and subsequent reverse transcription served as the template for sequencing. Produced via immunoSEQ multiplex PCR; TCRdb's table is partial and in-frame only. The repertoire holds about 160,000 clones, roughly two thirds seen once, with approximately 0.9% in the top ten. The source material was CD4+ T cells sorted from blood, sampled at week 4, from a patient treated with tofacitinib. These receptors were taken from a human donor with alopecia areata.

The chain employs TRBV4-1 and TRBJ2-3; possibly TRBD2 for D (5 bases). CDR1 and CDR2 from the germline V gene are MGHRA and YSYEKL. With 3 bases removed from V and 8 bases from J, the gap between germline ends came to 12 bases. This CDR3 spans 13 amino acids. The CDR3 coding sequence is TGCGCCAGCAGCCAGGGTACTAGTGGTACGCAGTATTTT. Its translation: CASSQGTSGTQYF.

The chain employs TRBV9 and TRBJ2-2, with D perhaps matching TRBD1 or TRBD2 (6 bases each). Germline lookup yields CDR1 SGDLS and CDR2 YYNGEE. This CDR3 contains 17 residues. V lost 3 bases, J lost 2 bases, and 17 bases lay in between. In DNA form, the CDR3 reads TGTGCCAGCAGCGCTACAGGGAGGTCAAGAAACACCGGGGAGCTGTTTTTT. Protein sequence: CASSATGRSRNTGELFF.

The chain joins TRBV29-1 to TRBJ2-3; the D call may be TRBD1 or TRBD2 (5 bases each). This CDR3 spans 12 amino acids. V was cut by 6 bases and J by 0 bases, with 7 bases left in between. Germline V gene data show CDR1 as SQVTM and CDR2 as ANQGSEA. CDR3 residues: CSVGRSTDTQYF. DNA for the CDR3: TGCAGCGTGGGACGGAGCACAGATACGCAGTATTTT.

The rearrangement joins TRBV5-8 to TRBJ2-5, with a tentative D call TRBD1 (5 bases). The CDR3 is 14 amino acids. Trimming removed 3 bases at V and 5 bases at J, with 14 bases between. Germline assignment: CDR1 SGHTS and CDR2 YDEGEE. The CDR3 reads CASSSRWGTETQYF. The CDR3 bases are TGTGCCAGCAGCTCGCGGTGGGGCACGGAGACCCAGTACTTC.

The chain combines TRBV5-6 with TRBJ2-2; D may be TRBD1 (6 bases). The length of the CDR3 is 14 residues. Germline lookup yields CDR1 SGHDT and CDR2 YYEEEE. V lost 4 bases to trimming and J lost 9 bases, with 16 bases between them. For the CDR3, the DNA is TGTGCCAGCAGCCCGAACCAGGGGCGCCGGGAGCTGTTTTTT. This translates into CASSPNQGRRELFF.

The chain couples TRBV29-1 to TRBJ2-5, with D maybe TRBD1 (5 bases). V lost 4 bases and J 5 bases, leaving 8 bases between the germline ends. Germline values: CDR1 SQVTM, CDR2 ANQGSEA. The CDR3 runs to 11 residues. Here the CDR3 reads CSVGPGETQYF. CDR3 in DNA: TGCAGCGTTGGACCAGGGGAGACCCAGTACTTC.

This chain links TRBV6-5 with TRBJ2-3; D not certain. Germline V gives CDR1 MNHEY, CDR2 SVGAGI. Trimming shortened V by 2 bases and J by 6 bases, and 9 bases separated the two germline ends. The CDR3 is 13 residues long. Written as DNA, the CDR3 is TGTGCCAGCAGTTACACAATAATGGATACGCAGTATTTT. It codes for CASSYTIMDTQYF.

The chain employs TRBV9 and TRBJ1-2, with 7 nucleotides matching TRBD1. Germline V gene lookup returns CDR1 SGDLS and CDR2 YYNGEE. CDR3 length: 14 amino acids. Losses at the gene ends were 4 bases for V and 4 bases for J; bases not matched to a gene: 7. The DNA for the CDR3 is TGTGCCAGCAGCTCTGGGGACAGCCGCTATGGCTACACCTTC. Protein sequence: CASSSGDSRYGYTF.

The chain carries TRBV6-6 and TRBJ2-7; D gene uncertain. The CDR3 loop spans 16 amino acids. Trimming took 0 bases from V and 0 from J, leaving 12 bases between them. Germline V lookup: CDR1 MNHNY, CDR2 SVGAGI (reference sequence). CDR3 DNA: TGTGCCAGCAGTTACTCGAATTTGCGCATCTCCTACGAGCAGTACTTC. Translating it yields CASSYSNLRISYEQYF.

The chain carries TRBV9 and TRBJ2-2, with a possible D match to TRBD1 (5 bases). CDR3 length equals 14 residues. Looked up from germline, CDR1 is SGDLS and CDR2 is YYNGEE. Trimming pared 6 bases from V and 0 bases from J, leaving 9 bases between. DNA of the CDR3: TGTGCCAGCACCCGACAGACGAACACCGGGGAGCTGTTTTTT. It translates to CASTRQTNTGELFF.

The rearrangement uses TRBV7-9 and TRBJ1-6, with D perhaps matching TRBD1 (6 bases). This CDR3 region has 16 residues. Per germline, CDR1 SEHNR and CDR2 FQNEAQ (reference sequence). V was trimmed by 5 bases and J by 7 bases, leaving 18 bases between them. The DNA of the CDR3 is TGTGCCAGCAGCCACGGAGAGACAGGACCGAATTCACCCCTCCACTTT. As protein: CASSHGETGPNSPLHF.

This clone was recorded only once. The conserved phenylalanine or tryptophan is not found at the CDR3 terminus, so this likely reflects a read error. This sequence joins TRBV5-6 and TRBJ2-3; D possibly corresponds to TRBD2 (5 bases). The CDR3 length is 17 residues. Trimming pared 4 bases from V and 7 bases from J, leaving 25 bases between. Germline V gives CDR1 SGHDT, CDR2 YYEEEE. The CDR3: CASSGLGSGERRNTQYS. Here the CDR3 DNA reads TGTGCCAGCAGCGGGCTAGGGAGTGGGGAGAGGAGGAATACGCAGTATTCT.

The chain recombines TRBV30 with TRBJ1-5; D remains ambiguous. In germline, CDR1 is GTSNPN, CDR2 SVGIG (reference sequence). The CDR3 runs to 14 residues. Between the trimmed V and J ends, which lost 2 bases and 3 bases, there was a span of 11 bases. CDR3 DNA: TGTGCCTGGAGTTCTAGTGGTAACAATCAGCCCCAGCATTTT. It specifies CAWSSSGNNQPQHF.

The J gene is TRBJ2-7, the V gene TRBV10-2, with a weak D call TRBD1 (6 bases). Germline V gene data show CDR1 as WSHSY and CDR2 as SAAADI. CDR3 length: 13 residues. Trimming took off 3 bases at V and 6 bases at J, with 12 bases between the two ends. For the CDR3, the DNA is TGCGCCAGCAGTGAAGGACAGTTTAGCGAGCAGTACTTC. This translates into CASSEGQFSEQYF.

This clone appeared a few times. The CDR3 region is CASSVTGGRDSPLHF. The CDR3 DNA sequence: TGTGCCAGCAGCGTTACAGGGGGCAGGGATTCACCCCTCCACTTT. The rearrangement uses TRBV9 and TRBJ1-6; TRBD1 aligns across 9 bases. CDR1 and CDR2 from the germline V gene are SGDLS and YYNGEE. The CDR3 contains 15 residues. The V segment lost 2 bases and the J segment 8 bases; nucleotides outside the gene matches: 5.

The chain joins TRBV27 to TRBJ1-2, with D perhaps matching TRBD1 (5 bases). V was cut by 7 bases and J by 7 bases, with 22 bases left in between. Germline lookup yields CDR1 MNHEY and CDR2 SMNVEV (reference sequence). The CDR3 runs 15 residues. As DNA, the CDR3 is TGTGCCAGCACGCGGAGGCAGGGCGGCCTTGGTGGCTACACCTTC. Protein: CASTRRQGGLGGYTF.

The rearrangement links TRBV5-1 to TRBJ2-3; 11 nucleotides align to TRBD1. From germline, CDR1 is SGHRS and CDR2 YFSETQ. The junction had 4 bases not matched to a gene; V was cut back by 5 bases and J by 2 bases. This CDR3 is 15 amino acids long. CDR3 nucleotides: TGCGCCAGCAGGAGGGACAGGGGGGCCACAGATACGCAGTATTTT. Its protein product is CASRRDRGATDTQYF.

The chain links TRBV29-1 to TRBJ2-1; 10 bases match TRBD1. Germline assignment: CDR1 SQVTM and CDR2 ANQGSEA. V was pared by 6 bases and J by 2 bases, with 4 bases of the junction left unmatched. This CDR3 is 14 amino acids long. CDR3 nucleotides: TGCAGCGTGGTCGACAGGGGGCCCTACAATGAGCAGTTCTTC. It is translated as CSVVDRGPYNEQFF.

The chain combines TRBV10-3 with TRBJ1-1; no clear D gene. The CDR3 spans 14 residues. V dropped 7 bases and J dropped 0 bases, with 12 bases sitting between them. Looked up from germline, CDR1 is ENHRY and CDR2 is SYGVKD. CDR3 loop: CAINLAGLNTEAFF. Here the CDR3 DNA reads TGTGCCATCAATCTGGCGGGGTTGAACACTGAAGCTTTCTTT.

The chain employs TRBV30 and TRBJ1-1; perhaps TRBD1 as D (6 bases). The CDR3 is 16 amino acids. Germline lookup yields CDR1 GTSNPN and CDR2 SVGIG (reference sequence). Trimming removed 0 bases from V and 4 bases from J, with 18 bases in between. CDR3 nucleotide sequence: TGTGCCTGGAGTGTGGTAGTGGTATTAGGGGGCACTGAAGCTTTCTTT. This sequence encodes CAWSVVVVLGGTEAFF.

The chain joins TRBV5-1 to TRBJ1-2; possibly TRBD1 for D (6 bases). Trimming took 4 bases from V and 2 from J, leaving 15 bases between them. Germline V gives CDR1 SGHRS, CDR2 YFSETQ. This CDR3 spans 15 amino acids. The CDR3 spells CASSPGQLMNYGYTF. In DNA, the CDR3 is TGCGCCAGCAGCCCTGGACAGTTGATGAACTATGGCTACACCTTC.

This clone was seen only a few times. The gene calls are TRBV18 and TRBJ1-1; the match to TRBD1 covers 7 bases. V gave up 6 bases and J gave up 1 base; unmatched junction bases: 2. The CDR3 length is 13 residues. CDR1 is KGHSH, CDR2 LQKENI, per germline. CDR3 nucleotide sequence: TGTGCCAGCTCCCGACAGGGGAACACTGAAGCTTTCTTT. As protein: CASSRQGNTEAFF.

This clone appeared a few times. CDR3 residues: CASSQWQGSSTDTQYF. CDR3 nucleotide sequence: TGTGCCAGCAGCCAATGGCAGGGGTCGAGCACAGATACGCAGTATTTT. The chain is built from TRBV14 and TRBJ2-3; weak D call: TRBD1 (6 bases). Germline V gene lookup returns CDR1 SGHDN and CDR2 FVKESK. V dropped 2 bases and J dropped 0 bases, with 12 bases sitting between them. CDR3 length: 16 amino acids. Filled out from reference TRBV14 and TRBJ2-3, the complete variable domain reads EAGVTQFPSHSVIEKGQTVTLRCDPISGHDNLYWYRRVMGKEIKFLLHFVKESKQDESGMPNNRFLAERTGGTYSTLKVQPAELEDSGVYFCASSQWQGSSTDTQYFGPGTRLTVL.

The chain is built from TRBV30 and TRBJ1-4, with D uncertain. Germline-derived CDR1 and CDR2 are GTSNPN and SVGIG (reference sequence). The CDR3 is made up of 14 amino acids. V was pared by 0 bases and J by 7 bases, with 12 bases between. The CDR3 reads CAWSVLGELEKLFF. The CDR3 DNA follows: TGTGCCTGGAGTGTATTGGGCGAACTTGAAAAACTGTTTTTT.

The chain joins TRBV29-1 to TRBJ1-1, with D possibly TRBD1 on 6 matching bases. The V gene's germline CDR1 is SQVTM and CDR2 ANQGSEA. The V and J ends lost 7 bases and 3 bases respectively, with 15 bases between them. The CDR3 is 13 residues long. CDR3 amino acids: CSATTGGYTEAFF. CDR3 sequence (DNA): TGCAGCGCTACGACAGGCGGGTACACTGAAGCTTTCTTT.

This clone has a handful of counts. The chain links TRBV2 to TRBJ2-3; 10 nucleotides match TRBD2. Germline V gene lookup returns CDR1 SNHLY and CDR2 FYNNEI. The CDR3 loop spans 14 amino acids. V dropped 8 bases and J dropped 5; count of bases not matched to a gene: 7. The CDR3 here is CASGAASGGDTQYF. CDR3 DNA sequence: TGTGCCAGCGGGGCGGCTAGCGGGGGAGATACGCAGTATTTT. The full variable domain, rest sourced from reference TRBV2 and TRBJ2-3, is EPEVTQTPSHQVTQMGQEVILRCVPISNHLYFYWYRQILGQKVEFLVSFYNNEISEKSEIFDDQFSVERPDGSNFTLKIRSTKLEDSAMYFCASGAASGGDTQYFGPGTRLTVL.